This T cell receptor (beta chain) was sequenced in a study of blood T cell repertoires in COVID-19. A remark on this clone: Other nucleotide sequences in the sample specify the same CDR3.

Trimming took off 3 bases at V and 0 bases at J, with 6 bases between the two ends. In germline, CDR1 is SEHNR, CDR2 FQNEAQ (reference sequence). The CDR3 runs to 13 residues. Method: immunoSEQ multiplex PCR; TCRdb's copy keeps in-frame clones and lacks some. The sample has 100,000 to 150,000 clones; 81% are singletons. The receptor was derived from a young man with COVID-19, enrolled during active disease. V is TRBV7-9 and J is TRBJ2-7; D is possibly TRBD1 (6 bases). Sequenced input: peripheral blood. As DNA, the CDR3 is TGTGCCAGCAGCTTGGACAGCTCCTACGAGCAGTACTTC. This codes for CASSLDSSYEQYF.